This is a list of T cell receptor beta chains from one sample in a study of T cells after posttransplantation cyclophosphamide. The repertoire was sequenced with immunoSEQ multiplex PCR; TCRdb's copy has only in-frame clones and lacks some. The table has about 7,800 clones, more than 70% seen once. This specimen consisted of PBMCs, obtained after allogeneic stem cell transplant with posttransplant cyclophosphamide. The receptors originated from a female patient aged 35 to 55 who received an allogeneic stem cell transplant from an unrelated donor, was CMV-positive, and had no GVHD. Certain T cells may be donor cells from the graft. Each CDR3 is given with its conserved first and last residue.

V	J	CDR3
TRBV5-4	TRBJ2-2	CASSPYRGNTGELFF
TRBV6-5	TRBJ1-6	CASRGQVNSPLHF
TRBV6-6	TRBJ1-5	CASSYWGDSNQPQHF
TRBV7-9	TRBJ2-7	CASSLYSGLEQYF
TRBV27	TRBJ1-2	CASKAGGRGYTF
TRBV7-2	TRBJ2-2	CASSLVYVSDANTGELFF
TRBV7-9	TRBJ2-7	CASSSVTGFFIF
TRBV5-4	TRBJ2-7	CASSSRRQGGSYEQYF
TRBV18	TRBJ2-7	CASSAGTGVNEQYF
TRBV5-1	TRBJ2-4	CASSSATGGTGGNIQYF
TRBV27	TRBJ2-7	CASSSDGTAFTEAYEQYF
TRBV7-2	TRBJ2-7	CASSLLDNYEQYF
TRBV27	TRBJ1-2	CASSSDRGLYGYTF
TRBV5-1	TRBJ1-1	CASSLGSDSESFF
TRBV4-2	TRBJ1-5	CASSQDPGNQPQHF
TRBV27	TRBJ2-7	CASRTRYYEQYF
TRBV7-9	TRBJ2-7	CASSGQGRSYEQYF
TRBV7-3	TRBJ2-5	CASSSTGDAWETQYF
TRBV4-2	TRBJ2-3	CASSQERGGLTDTQYF
TRBV4-1	TRBJ1-1	CASSPDRANTEAFF
TRBV29-1	TRBJ2-1	CSVDDQWDRGHNEQFF
TRBV7-8	TRBJ1-1	CASSRSGEGEAFF
TRBV28	TRBJ2-2	CASSGTGGTGELFF
TRBV6-1	TRBJ2-1	CASSEKRTVNNEQFF
TRBV7-3	TRBJ2-5	CASSSAGGRGETQYF
TRBV10-2	TRBJ2-7	CASSDPGPYEQYF
TRBV7-2	TRBJ2-7	CASRRQGTHEQYF
TRBV9	TRBJ1-4	CASSVAGGDEKLFF